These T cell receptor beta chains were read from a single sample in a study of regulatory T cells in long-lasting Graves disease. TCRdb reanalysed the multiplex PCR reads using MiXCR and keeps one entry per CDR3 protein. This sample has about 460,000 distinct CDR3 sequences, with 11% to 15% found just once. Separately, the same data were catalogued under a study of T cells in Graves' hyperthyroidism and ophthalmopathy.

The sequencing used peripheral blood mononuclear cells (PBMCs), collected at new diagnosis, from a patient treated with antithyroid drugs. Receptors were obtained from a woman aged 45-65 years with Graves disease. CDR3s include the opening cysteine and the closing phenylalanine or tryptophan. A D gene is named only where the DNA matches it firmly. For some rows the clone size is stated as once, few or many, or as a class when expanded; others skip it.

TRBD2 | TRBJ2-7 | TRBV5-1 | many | TGCGCCAGCAGCTTGGGTAGGACTAGCGGACTTCTCACCTACGAGCAGTACTTC | CASSLGRTSGLLTYEQYF
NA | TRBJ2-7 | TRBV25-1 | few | TGTGCCAGCGGCGATGGAGCATGGCAGTACTTC | CASGDGAWQYF
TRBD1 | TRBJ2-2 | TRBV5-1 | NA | TGCGCCAGCAGCTTGGGACAGGGTTTAATGGACACCGGGGAGCTGTTTTTT | CASSLGQGLMDTGELFF
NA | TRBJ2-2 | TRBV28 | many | TGTGCCAGCAGGGACTTGAACACCGGGGAGCTGTTTTTT | CASRDLNTGELFF
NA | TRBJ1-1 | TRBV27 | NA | TGTGCCAGCAGTTTGGCAATTAACACTGAAGCTTTCTTT | CASSLAINTEAFF
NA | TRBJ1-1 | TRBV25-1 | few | TGTGCCAGCAGTGAACCAGGGCTCTCTATCACTGAAGCTTTCTTT | CASSEPGLSITEAFF
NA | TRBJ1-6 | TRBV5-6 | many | TGTGCCAGCAGCCTATCCCCTACTGATTCACCCCTCCACTTT | CASSLSPTDSPLHF
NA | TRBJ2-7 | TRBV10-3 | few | TGTGCCATCAAAGGACAGACCTACGAGCAGTACTTC | CAIKGQTYEQYF
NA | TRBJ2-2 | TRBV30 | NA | TGTGCCTGGAGTAGCGGTAACCCGAACACCGGGGAGCTGTTTTTT | CAWSSGNPNTGELFF
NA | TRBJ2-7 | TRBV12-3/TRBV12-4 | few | TGTGCCAGCAGTCTGGGGGCCTCCTCTAGCGAGCAGTACTTC | CASSLGASSSEQYF
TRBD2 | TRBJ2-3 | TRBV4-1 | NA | TGCGCCAGCAGCCAAGTGGGCGGGGGGTTTGTTACAGATACGCAGTATTTT | CASSQVGGGFVTDTQYF
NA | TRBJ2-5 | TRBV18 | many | TGTGCCAGCTCACCAACGCTCACGGAGACCCAGTACTTC | CASSPTLTETQYF
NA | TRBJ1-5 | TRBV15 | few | TGTGCCACCAGCAGGAACGGGGACCAGCCCCAGCATTTT | CATSRNGDQPQHF
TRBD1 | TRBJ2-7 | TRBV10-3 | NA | TGTGCCATCAAATTGGGACAGGATAGCTCCTACGAGCAGTACTTC | CAIKLGQDSSYEQYF
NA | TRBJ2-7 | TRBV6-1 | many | TGTGCCAGCAGCTCCGCGTCGGCGGAGACCTACGAGCAGTACTTC | CASSSASAETYEQYF
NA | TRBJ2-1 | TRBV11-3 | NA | TGTGCCAGCAGCGAGAACGGGGGTGGCTACAATGAGCAGTTCTTC | CASSENGGGYNEQFF
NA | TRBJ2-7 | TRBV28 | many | TGTGCCAGCAGTTTCCCCACCGGCCAATTCTACGAGCAGTACTTC | CASSFPTGQFYEQYF
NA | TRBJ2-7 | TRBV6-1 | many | TGTGCCAGCAGTCCCGCTGTATCCTCCTACGAGCAGTACTTC | CASSPAVSSYEQYF
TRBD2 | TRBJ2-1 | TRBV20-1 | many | TGCAGTGCTACGGGACTAGCCAATGAGCAGTTCTTC | CSATGLANEQFF
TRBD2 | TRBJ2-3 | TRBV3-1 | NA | TGTGCCAGCAGGGGAGGGACTAGCGGGAGCCTCACAGATACGCAGTATTTT | CASRGGTSGSLTDTQYF
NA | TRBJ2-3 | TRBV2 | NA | TGTGCCAGCAGGGGGAACCTGGGCACAGATACGCAGTATTTT | CASRGNLGTDTQYF
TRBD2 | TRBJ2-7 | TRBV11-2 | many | TGTGCCAGCAGCTTATTAGCTAGCGGGAGAATCTACGAGCAGTACTTC | CASSLLASGRIYEQYF
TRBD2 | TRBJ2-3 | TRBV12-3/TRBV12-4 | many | TGTGCCAGCAGTTTAGCGCTAGCGGGAGCGTCAGATACGCAGTATTTT | CASSLALAGASDTQYF
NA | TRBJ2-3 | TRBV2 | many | TGTGCCAGTATGGGACCTGCACCAGATACGCAGTATTTT | CASMGPAPDTQYF
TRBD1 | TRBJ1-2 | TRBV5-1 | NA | TGCGCCAGCAGCCCAAACCGAGGACAGGGGTATGGCTACACCTTC | CASSPNRGQGYGYTF
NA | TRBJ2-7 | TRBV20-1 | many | TGCAGTGCATCGGGAAGAGGGACCCACGAGCAGTACTTC | CSASGRGTHEQYF
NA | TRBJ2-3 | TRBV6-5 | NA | TGTGCCAGCAGTTACCTCAGCGGGCCTAGCACAGATACGCAGTATTTT | CASSYLSGPSTDTQYF
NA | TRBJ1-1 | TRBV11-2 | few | TGTGCCAGCACCCGGACAGCCATTGAAGCTTTCTTT | CASTRTAIEAFF
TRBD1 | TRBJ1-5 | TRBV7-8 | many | TGTGCCAGCAGCTCCCTAAGGACAGGTTCCAATCAGCCCCAGCATTTT | CASSSLRTGSNQPQHF
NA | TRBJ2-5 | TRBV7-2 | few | TGTGCCAGCAGCCCATTTGAGGGGGCCCAGTACTTC | CASSPFEGAQYF
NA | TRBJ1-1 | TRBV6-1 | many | TGTGCCAGCAGTCGCGACGAAACAGGGCACACTGAAGCTTTCTTT | CASSRDETGHTEAFF
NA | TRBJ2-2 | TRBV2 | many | TGTGCCAGCAGAGGACAGCACACCGGGGAGCTGTTTTTT | CASRGQHTGELFF
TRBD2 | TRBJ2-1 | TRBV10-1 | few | TGCGCCAGCAGTGAGGTAATAGCGGGAGAGAAGTACAATGAGCAGTTCTTC | CASSEVIAGEKYNEQFF
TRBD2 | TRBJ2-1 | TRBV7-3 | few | TGTGCCAGCAGGCCCCCCGGGACTAGCGGGATTAGCAATTACAATGAGCAGTTCTTC | CASRPPGTSGISNYNEQFF
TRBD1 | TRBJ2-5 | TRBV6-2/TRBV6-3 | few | TGTGCCAGCAGTTTCGGGACAGGGGGAGTTCAAGAGACCCAGTACTTC | CASSFGTGGVQETQYF
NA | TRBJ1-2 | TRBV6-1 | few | TGTGCCAGCAGTGAAGCAGTAAGTCAGAACCCTTATGGCTACACCTTC | CASSEAVSQNPYGYTF
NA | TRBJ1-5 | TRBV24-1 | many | TGTGCCACCAGTGATTTGGGCCGAGGCACTCAGCCCCAGCATTTT | CATSDLGRGTQPQHF
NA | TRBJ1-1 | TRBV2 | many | TGTGCCAGCAGTGATAGCGTTGAAGCTTTCTTT | CASSDSVEAFF
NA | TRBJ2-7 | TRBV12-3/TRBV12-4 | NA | TGTGCCAGCAGTCCTGACAGGAGTTTGTACGAGCAGTACTTC | CASSPDRSLYEQYF
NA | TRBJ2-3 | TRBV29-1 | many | TGCAGCGTTGCGACCAGTATGACAGATACGCAGTATTTT | CSVATSMTDTQYF
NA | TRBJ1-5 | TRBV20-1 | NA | TGCAGTGCTAGGGACGGTAATCGGCCCCAGCATTTT | CSARDGNRPQHF
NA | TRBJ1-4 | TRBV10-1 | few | TGCGCCAGCAGTGAGTCCGGAGGGGTCGGTGAAAAACTGTTTTTT | CASSESGGVGEKLFF
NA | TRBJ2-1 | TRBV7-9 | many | TGTGCCAGCAGCTTAGAGCTAAATGAGCAGTTCTTC | CASSLELNEQFF
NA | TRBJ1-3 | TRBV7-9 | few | TGTGCCAGCAGCTTCCTAACCTCTGGAAACACCATATATTTT | CASSFLTSGNTIYF
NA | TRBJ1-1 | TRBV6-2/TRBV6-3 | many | TGTGCCAGCAGTTACTCGCCAGTAATCATGAACACTGAAGCTTTCTTT | CASSYSPVIMNTEAFF
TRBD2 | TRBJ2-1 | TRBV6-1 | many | TGTGCCAGCAGAGCACCGGGACTAGCGAGTCTCACCGCCTACAATGAGCAGTTCTTC | CASRAPGLASLTAYNEQFF
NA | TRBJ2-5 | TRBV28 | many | TGTGCCAGCAGTCCAACAGGGACCACCCAGTACTTC | CASSPTGTTQYF
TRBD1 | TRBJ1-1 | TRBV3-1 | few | TGTGCCAGCAGCGGCCGGGACAGCAAGAACACTGAAGCTTTCTTT | CASSGRDSKNTEAFF